These 12 T cell receptor beta chains originate from one sample sequenced in a study of technical replicates of blood from a handful of donors. Assay: immunoSEQ multiplex PCR; the TCRdb copy retains only in-frame clones and omits some. The sample holds tens of thousands of clones, around 94% seen once. Sequenced material: T cells isolated from PBMCs. The source of these receptors is a human donor in good health.

V gene TRBV7-9 combines with J gene TRBJ2-3, with a tentative D call TRBD2 (6 bases). The V and J ends lost 2 bases and 8 bases respectively, with 14 bases between them. This CDR3 spans 14 amino acids. Germline V CDR1 and CDR2: SEHNR, FQNEAQ (reference sequence). The CDR3 loop is CASSLTVGRGTQYF. CDR3 nucleotide sequence: TGTGCCAGCAGCTTAACGGTCGGGAGAGGTACGCAGTATTTT.

The CDR3 reads CASRKSVATNEKLFF. In DNA form, the CDR3 reads TGTGCCAGCAGAAAGTCAGTTGCAACTAATGAAAAACTGTTTTTT. J is TRBJ1-4 and V is TRBV7-8; no clear D. Trimming stripped 6 bases from V and 0 bases from J, with 11 bases between. CDR3 length equals 15 residues. Germline V gene lookup returns CDR1 SGHVS and CDR2 FQNEAQ.

The chain links TRBV4-3 to TRBJ2-2; 7 bases agree with TRBD2. The V gene end was trimmed by 6 bases and the J gene end by 2 bases; junction bases not matched to a gene: 9. The CDR3 is made up of 16 amino acids. Germline V lookup: CDR1 LGHNA, CDR2 YSLEER. The CDR3 here is CASRRGAGTNTGELFF. CDR3 DNA sequence: TGCGCCAGCAGACGAGGAGCGGGAACAAACACCGGGGAGCTGTTTTTT.

This clone was recorded only once. The chain has TRBV30 and TRBJ2-5; 10 bases are shared with TRBD2. V was pared by 5 bases and J by 1 base, with 4 bases of the junction left unmatched. Germline CDR1 and CDR2: GTSNPN and SVGIG (reference sequence). The CDR3 contains 14 residues. The CDR3 DNA sequence: TGTGCCTGGGAATGGACTAGCGGCCAAGAGACCCAGTACTTC. Translating it yields CAWEWTSGQETQYF.

The genes are TRBV2 and TRBJ2-2; TRBD1 aligns across 7 bases. The CDR3 loop spans 15 amino acids. Germline V lookup: CDR1 SNHLY, CDR2 FYNNEI. Losses at the gene ends were 6 bases for V and 0 bases for J; bases not matched to a gene: 4. In DNA form, the CDR3 reads TGTGCCAGCAGACTCGGACAGGCGAACACCGGGGAGCTGTTTTTT. Its translation: CASRLGQANTGELFF.

The chain has TRBV20-1 and TRBJ1-1; D is uncertain. V gave up 6 bases and J gave up 1 base, with 6 bases separating them. Germline CDR1 DFQATT, CDR2 SNEGSKA (reference sequence). The CDR3 extends over 11 amino acids. The CDR3 is CSAIRNTEAFF. The DNA for the CDR3 is TGCAGTGCCATCAGGAACACTGAAGCTTTCTTT.

The chain combines TRBV28 with TRBJ2-3; D might be TRBD2 (5 bases). The V end was cut by 2 bases, the J end by 0 bases, with 12 bases between. The CDR3 has 16 amino acids. CDR1 is MDHEN and CDR2 is SYDVKM in the germline V gene. For the CDR3, the DNA is TGTGCCAGCAGTTTAATCGGTAGGACTAGCACAGATACGCAGTATTTT. Translation: CASSLIGRTSTDTQYF.

The chain joins TRBV11-3 to TRBJ2-2; 8 bases map to TRBD2. The germline V gene has CDR1 SGHNT and CDR2 YENEEA. Germline trimming cut 4 bases from V and 7 bases from J; bases unmatched to any gene: 11. The CDR3 runs 16 residues. The CDR3 loop is CASSSSPGLGYGELFF. DNA for the CDR3: TGTGCCAGCAGCTCATCACCGGGACTAGGATACGGGGAGCTGTTTTTT. Full variable domain (rest looked up from reference TRBV11-3 and TRBJ2-2): EAGVVQSPRYKIIEKKQPVAFWCNPISGHNTLYWYLQNLGQGPELLIRYENEEAVDDSQLPKDRFSAERLKGVDSTLKIQPAELGDSAVYLCASSSSPGLGYGELFFGEGSRLTVL.

This chain uses TRBV29-1 with TRBJ2-1; 10 bases are shared with TRBD2. This CDR3 is built from 14 residues. V dropped 7 bases and J dropped 9; count of bases not matched to a gene: 12. Looked up from germline, CDR1 is SQVTM and CDR2 is ANQGSEA. Written as DNA, the CDR3 is TGCAGCGCCCTTACTAGCGGGATAATTGGTGAGCAGTTCTTC. Translated: CSALTSGIIGEQFF.

The chain recombines TRBV9 with TRBJ1-1, with D unresolved. This CDR3 has 14 amino acids. The germline V gene encodes CDR1 SGDLS and CDR2 YYNGEE. V was shortened by 0 bases and J by 4 bases, with 10 bases between the two germline ends. CDR3 sequence: CASSVGGGGTEAFF. The CDR3 nucleotides are TGTGCCAGCAGCGTAGGTGGTGGAGGCACTGAAGCTTTCTTT.

The gene calls are TRBV13 and TRBJ2-3; 12 nucleotides match TRBD2. V lost 3 bases and J lost 4; bases outside the gene matches: 5. The germline V gene encodes CDR1 PRHDT and CDR2 FYEKMQ (reference sequence). The CDR3 runs to 16 residues. CDR3 DNA: TGTGCCAGCAGCTTCAGGACTAGCGGGACGGCAGATACGCAGTATTTT. It translates to CASSFRTSGTADTQYF.

In the case of this clone: The sample carries other DNA sequences with the same CDR3. V usage is TRBV4-1 and J usage is TRBJ2-7; TRBD2 matches at 11 bases. Germline CDR1 is MGHRA and CDR2 is YSYEKL. V lost 1 base and J lost 4; bases outside the gene matches: 0. This CDR3 region has 14 residues. The CDR3 spells CASSQGLAGYEQYF. CDR3 sequence (DNA): TGCGCCAGCAGCCAAGGACTAGCGGGATACGAGCAGTACTTC.